The T cell receptor beta chain described here comes from a study of OX40 agonist ivuxolimab in advanced cancers. Germline V gene lookup returns CDR1 KGHSH and CDR2 LQKENI. The length of the CDR3 is 14 residues. Deletions cut 2 bases from V and 1 base from J, with 8 bases between. Assay: immunoSEQ multiplex PCR; the TCRdb copy retains only in-frame clones and omits some. This table holds around 68,000 clones, roughly 89% found once. The chain carries TRBV18 and TRBJ2-5; D is unclear. The source was CD4+ or CD8+ T cells sorted from blood, collected in a trial of the OX40 agonist ivuxolimab. The clonotype comes from an adult with an advanced solid tumor such as melanoma, head and neck, liver or kidney cancer. The CDR3 loop reads CASSPDPFQETQYF. CDR3 DNA sequence: TGTGCCAGCTCACCAGACCCGTTCCAAGAGACCCAGTACTTC.